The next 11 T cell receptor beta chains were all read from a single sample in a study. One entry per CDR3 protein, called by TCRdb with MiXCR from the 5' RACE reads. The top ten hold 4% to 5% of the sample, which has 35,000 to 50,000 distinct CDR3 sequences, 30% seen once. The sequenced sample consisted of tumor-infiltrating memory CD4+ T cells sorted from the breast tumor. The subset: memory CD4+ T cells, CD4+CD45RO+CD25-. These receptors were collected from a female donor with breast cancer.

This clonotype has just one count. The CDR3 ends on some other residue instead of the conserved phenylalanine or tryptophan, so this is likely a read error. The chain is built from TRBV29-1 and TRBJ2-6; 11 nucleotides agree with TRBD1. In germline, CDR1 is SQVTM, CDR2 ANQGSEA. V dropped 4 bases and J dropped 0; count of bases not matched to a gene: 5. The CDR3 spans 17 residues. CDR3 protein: CSVVPGTGGSGANVLTL. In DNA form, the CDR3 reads TGCAGCGTTGTGCCCGGGACAGGGGGCTCTGGGGCCAACGTCCTGACTCTC.

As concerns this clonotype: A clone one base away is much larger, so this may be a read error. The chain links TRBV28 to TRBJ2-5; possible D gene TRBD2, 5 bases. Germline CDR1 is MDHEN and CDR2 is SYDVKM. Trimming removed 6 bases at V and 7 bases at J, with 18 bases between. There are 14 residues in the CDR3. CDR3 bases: TGTGCCAGCAGCCCTCAGAGGCTAGCTGGGACCCAGTACTTC. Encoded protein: CASSPQRLAGTQYF.

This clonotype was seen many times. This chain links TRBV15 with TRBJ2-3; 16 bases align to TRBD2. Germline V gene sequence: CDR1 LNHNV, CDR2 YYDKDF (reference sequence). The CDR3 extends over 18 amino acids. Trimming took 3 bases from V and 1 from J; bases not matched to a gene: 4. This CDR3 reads CATSSGTSGRARTDTQYF. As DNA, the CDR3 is TGTGCCACCAGCAGCGGGACTAGCGGGAGGGCCCGCACAGATACGCAGTATTTT.

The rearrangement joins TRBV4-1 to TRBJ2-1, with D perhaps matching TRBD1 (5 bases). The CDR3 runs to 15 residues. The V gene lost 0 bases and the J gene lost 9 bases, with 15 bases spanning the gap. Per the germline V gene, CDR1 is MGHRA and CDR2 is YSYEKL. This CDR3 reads CASSQEGQTNSEQFF. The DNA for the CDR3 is TGCGCCAGCAGCCAAGAGGGGCAGACGAATTCTGAGCAGTTCTTC.

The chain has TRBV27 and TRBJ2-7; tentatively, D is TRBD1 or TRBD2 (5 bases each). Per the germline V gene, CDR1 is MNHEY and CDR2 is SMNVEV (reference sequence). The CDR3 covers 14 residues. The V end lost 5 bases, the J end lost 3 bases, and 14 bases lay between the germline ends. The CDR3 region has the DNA TGTGCCAGCAGTGAACCGGGACCGAGCTACGAGCAGTACTTC. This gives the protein CASSEPGPSYEQYF.

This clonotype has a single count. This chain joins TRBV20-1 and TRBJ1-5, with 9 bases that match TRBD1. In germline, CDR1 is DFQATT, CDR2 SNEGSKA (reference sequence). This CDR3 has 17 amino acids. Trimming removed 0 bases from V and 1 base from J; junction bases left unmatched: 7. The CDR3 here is CSAREPSGTGSNQPQHF. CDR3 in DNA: TGCAGTGCTAGAGAACCATCCGGGACAGGGAGCAATCAGCCCCAGCATTTT.

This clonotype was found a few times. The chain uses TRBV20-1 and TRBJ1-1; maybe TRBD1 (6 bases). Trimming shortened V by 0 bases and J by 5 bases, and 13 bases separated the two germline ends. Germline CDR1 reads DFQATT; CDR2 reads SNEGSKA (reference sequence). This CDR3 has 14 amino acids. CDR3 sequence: CSARDLGGRTEAFF. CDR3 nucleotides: TGCAGTGCTAGAGATCTTGGGGGGCGAACTGAAGCTTTCTTT.

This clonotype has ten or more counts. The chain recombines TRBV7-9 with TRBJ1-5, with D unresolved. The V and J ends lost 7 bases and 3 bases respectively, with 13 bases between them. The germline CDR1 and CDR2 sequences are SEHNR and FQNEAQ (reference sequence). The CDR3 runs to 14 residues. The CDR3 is CASTLGNNNQPQHF. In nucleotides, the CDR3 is TGTGCCAGCACCCTAGGAAATAACAATCAGCCCCAGCATTTT.

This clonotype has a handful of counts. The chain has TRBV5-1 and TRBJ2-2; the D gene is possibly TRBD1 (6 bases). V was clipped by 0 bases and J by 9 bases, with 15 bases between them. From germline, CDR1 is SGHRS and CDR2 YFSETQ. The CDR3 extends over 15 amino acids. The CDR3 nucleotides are TGCGCCAGCAGCTTGGAGGGCAGGGGAAACCGGGAGCTGTTTTTT. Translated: CASSLEGRGNRELFF. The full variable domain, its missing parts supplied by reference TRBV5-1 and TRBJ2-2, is KAGVTQTPRYLIKTRGQQVTLSCSPISGHRSVSWYQQTPGQGLQFLFEYFSETQRNKGNFPGRFSGRQFSNSRSEMNVSTLELGDSALYLCASSLEGRGNRELFFGEGSRLTVL.

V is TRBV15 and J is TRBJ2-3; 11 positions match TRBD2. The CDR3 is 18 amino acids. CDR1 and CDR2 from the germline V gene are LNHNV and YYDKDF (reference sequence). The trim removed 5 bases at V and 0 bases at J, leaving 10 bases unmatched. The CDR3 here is CATSRRGLADSSTDTQYF. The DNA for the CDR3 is TGTGCCACCAGCCGCCGGGGACTAGCGGATTCTAGCACAGATACGCAGTATTTT.

The CDR3 loop is CASSRDNYNYGYTF. The CDR3, as DNA: TGTGCCAGCAGCCGGGACAACTATAACTATGGCTACACCTTC. The chain recombines TRBV7-9 with TRBJ1-2, with D tentatively TRBD1 (6 bases). Trimming left V 5 bases short and J 1 base short, with 11 bases between. Germline-derived CDR1 and CDR2 are SEHNR and FQNEAQ (reference sequence). The CDR3 is made up of 14 amino acids.